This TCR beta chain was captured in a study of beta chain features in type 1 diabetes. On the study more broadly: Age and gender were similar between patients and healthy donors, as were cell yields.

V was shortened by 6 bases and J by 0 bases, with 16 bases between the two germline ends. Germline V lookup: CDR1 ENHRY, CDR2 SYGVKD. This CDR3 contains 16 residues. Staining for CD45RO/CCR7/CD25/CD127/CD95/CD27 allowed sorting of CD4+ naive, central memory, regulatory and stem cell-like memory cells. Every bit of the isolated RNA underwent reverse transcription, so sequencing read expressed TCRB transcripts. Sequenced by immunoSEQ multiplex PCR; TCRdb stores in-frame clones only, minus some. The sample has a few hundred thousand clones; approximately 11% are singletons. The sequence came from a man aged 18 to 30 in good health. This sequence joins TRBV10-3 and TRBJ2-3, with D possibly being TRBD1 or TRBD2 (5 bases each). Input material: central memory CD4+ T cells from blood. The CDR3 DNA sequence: TGTGCCATCAGCGGGGACCGGAGGAGTAGCACAGATACGCAGTATTTT. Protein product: CAISGDRRSSTDTQYF.